The 6 T cell receptor beta chains reported below all come from one sample, sequenced in a study of identical twins. Each CDR3 protein is one row after TCRdb ran MiXCR on the 5' RACE reads. The profile shows approximately 1.8 million distinct CDR3 sequences, 32% of them singletons. Sequenced material: cord blood. The origin of the receptors is a newborn girl in good health.

This chain links TRBV4-2 with TRBJ1-6; tentative D call: TRBD1 (5 bases). Germline CDR1 LGHNA, CDR2 YNFKEQ. The CDR3 is 15 amino acids. V gave up 0 bases and J gave up 10 bases, with 13 bases separating them. As DNA, the CDR3 is TGTGCCAGCAGCCAAGAGGCAGGAAGGGACTCACCCCTCCACTTT. Encoded protein: CASSQEAGRDSPLHF.

The chain couples TRBV3-1 to TRBJ2-7, with 9 bases aligning to TRBD2. V was pared by 1 base and J by 5 bases, with 21 bases of the junction left unmatched. Germline V gene lookup returns CDR1 LGHDT and CDR2 YNNKEL (reference sequence). The CDR3 length is 20 residues. CDR3 DNA: TGTGCCAGCAGCCAAGTAGGGGCTAGCGGGATAACGGGTCTTCGGCACGAGCAGTACTTC. Translating it yields CASSQVGASGITGLRHEQYF.

This clonotype came up many times. V gene TRBV29-1 combines with J gene TRBJ2-3, with D perhaps matching TRBD2 (5 bases). This CDR3 contains 14 residues. Trimming left V 3 bases short and J 9 bases short, with 19 bases between. Germline V gene lookup returns CDR1 SQVTM and CDR2 ANQGSEA. CDR3 sequence: CSVDFSEPRRTQYF. CDR3 DNA sequence: TGCAGCGTTGATTTTAGCGAGCCGCGTAGGACGCAGTATTTT.

The chain recombines TRBV14 with TRBJ1-6; no firm D call. The CDR3 has 17 residues. CDR1 and CDR2 from the germline V gene are SGHDN and FVKESK. Trimming cost V 0 bases and J 0 bases, with 9 bases left between them. DNA for the CDR3: TGTGCCAGCAGCCAAGATACATCGAGCTCCTATAATTCACCCCTCCACTTT. It codes for CASSQDTSSSYNSPLHF.

This chain joins TRBV4-1 and TRBJ2-7; a possible D gene is TRBD1 (6 bases). CDR1 and CDR2 from the germline V gene are MGHRA and YSYEKL. The CDR3 is 15 amino acids. V lost 6 bases to trimming and J lost 1 base, with 16 bases between them. DNA for the CDR3: TGCGCCAGCAGTCGGGACAATCCTGGGTCCTACGAGCAGTACTTC. Its translation: CASSRDNPGSYEQYF.

The rearrangement uses TRBV2 and TRBJ2-7; maybe TRBD1 (6 bases). The CDR3 length is 15 residues. The V end was cut by 10 bases, the J end by 2 bases, with 21 bases between. Germline loops: CDR1 SNHLY, CDR2 FYNNEI. The CDR3 DNA is TGTGCCACCCTTCGATCGACAGGCGCTCCCTACGAGCAGTACTTC. Its translation: CATLRSTGAPYEQYF.